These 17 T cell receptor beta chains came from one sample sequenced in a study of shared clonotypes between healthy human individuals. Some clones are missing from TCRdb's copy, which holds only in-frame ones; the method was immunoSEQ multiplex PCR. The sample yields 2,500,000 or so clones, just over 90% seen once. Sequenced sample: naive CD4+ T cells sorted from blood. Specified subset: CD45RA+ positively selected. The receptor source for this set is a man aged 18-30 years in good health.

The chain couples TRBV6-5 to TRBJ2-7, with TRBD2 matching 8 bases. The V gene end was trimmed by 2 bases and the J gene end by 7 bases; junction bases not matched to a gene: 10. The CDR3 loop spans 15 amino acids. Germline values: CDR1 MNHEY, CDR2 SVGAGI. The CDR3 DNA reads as TGTGCCAGCAGTTACCCGACTAGCGTGGCTGGGGAGCAGTACTTC. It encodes CASSYPTSVAGEQYF.

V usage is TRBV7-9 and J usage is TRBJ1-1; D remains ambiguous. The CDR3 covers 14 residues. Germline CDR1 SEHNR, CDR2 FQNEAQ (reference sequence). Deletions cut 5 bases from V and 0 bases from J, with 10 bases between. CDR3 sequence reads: CASSQDLMNTEAFF. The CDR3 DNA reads TGTGCCAGCAGCCAGGATCTCATGAACACTGAAGCTTTCTTT.

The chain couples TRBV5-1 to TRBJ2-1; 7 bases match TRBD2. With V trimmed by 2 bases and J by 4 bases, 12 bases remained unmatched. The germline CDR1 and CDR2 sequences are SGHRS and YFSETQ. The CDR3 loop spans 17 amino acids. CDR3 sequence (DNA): TGCGCCAGCAGCTTTTCCACCTTAGCGGGTACTTACAATGAGCAGTTCTTC. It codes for CASSFSTLAGTYNEQFF.

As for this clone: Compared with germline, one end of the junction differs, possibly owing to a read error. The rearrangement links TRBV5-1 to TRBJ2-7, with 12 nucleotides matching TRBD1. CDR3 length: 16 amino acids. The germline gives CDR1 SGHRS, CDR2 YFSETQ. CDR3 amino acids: CASSPYGTGGSHEQYF. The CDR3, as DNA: TGCGCCAGCAGCCCTTATGGGACAGGGGGCTCCCACGAGCAGTACTTC.

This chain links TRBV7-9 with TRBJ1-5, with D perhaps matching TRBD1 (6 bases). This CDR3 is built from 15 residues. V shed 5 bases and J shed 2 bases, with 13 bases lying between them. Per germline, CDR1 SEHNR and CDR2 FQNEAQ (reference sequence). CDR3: CASSGRTEGNQPQHF. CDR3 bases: TGTGCCAGCAGCGGAAGGACAGAGGGCAATCAGCCCCAGCATTTT.

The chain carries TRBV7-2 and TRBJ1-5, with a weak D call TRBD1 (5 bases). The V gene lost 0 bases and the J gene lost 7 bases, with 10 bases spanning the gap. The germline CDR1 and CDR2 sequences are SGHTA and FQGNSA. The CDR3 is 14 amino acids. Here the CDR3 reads CASSLAGGPQPQHF. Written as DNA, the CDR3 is TGTGCCAGCAGCTTAGCGGGGGGTCCGCAGCCCCAGCATTTT.

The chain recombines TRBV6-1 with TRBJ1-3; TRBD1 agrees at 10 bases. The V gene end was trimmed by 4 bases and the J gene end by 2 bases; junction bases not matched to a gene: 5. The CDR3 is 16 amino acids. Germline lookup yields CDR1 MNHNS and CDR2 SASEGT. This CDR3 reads CASSGGQGKTGNTIYF. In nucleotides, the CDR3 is TGTGCCAGCAGTGGGGGACAGGGGAAAACTGGAAACACCATATATTTT.

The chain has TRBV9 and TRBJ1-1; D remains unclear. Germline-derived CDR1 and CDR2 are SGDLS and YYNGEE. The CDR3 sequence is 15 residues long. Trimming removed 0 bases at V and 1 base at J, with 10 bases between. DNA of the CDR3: TGTGCCAGCAGCGTAGTAACCCCAGGGAACACTGAAGCTTTCTTT. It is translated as CASSVVTPGNTEAFF. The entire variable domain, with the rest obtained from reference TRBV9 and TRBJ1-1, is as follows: DSGVTQTPKHLITATGQRVTLRCSPRSGDLSVYWYQQSLDQGLQFLIQYYNGEERAKGNILERFSAQQFPDLHSELNLSSLELGDSALYFCASSVVTPGNTEAFFGQGTRLTVV.

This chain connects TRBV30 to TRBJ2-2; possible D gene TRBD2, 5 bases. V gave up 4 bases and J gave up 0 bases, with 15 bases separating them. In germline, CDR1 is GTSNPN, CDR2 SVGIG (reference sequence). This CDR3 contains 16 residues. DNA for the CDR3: TGTGCCTGGAAAAACTCCGGGATCGCGAACACCGGGGAGCTGTTTTTT. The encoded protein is CAWKNSGIANTGELFF. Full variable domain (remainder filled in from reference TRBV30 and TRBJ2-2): SQTIHQWPATLVQPVGSPLSLECTVEGTSNPNLYWYRQAAGRGLQLLFYSVGIGQISSEVPQNLSASRPQDRQFILSSKKLLLSDSGFYLCAWKNSGIANTGELFFGEGSRLTVL.

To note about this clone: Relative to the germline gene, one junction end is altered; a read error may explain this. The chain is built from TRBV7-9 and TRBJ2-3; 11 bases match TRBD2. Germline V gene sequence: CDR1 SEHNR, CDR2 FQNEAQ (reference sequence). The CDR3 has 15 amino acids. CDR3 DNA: TGTGCCAGCAGCTGGCTAGCGGGGGGCACAGATACGCGGTATTTT. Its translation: CASSWLAGGTDTRYF. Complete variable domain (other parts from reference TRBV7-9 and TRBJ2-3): DTGVSQNPRHKITKRGQNVTFRCDPISEHNRLYWYRQTLGQGPEFLTYFQNEAQLEKSRLLSDRFSAERPKGSFSTLEIQRTEQGDSAMYLCASSWLAGGTDTRYFGPGTRLTVL.

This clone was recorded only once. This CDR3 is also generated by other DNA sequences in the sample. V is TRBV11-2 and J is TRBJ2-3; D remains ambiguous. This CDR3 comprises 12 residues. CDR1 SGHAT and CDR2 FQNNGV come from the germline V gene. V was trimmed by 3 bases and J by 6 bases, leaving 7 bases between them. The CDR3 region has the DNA TGTGCCAGCAGCTTGGGTCTCGATACGCAGTATTTT. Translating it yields CASSLGLDTQYF. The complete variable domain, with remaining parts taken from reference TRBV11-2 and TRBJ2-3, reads EAGVAQSPRYKIIEKRQSVAFWCNPISGHATLYWYQQILGQGPKLLIQFQNNGVVDDSQLPKDRFSAERLKGVDSTLKIQPAKLEDSAVYLCASSLGLDTQYFGPGTRLTVL.

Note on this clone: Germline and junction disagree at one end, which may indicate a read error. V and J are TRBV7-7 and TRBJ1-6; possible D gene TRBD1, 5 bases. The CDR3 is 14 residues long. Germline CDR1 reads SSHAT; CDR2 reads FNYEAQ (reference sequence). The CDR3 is CASSSRDLDSPLHF. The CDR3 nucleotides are TGTGCTAGCAGCTCCAGGGATTTGGATTCACCCCTCCACTTT.

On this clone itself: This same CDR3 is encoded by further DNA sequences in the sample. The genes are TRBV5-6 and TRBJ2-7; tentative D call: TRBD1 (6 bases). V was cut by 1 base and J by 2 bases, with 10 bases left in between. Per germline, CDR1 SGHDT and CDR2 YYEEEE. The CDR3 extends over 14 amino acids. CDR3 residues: CASSLTGQTYEQYF. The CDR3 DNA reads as TGTGCCAGCAGCTTGACTGGACAGACCTACGAGCAGTACTTC.

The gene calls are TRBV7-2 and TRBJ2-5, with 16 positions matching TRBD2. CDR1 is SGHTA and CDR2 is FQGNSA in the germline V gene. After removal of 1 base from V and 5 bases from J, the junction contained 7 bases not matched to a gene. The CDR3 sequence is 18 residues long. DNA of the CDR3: TGTGCCAGCAGCTTAGTGGGACTAGCGGGAGGGTTCAGGGAGACCCAGTACTTC. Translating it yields CASSLVGLAGGFRETQYF.

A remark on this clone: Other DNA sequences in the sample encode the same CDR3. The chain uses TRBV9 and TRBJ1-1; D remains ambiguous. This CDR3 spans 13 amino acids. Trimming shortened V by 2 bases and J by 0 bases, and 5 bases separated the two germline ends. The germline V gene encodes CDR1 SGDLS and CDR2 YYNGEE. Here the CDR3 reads CASSVELNTEAFF. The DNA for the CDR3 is TGTGCCAGCAGCGTGGAACTGAACACTGAAGCTTTCTTT.

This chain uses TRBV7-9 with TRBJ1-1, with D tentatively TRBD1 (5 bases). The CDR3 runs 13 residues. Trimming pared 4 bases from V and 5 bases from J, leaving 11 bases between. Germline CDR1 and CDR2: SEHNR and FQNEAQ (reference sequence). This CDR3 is CASSSGQGTEAFF. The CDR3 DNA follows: TGTGCCAGCAGCTCGGGGCAGGGTACTGAAGCTTTCTTT.

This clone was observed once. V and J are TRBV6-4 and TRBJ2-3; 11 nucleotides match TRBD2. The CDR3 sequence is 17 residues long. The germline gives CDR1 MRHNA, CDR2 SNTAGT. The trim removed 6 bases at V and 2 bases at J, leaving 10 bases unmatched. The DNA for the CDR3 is TGTGCCAGCAGGACCACCGGGACTAGCGGCCACACAGATACGCAGTATTTT. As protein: CASRTTGTSGHTDTQYF.